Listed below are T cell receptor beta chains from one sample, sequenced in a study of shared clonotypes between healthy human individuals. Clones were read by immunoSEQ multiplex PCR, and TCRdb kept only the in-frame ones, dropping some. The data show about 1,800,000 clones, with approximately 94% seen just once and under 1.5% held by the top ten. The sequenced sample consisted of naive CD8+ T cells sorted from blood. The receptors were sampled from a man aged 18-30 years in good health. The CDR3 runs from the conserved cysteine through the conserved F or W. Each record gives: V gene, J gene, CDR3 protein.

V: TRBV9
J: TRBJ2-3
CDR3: CASSVAGTTDTQYF

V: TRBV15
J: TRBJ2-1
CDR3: CATSRDLTSGGALDEQFF

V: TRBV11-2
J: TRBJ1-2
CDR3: CVSSFGQDHNYGYTF

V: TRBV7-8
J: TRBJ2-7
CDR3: CASSLATGTAISYEQYF

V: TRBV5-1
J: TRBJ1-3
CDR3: CASSPIDRGRGNTIYF

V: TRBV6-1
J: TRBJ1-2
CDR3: CASSVDFYGYTF

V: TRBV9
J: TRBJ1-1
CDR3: CASSVGDPNTEAFF

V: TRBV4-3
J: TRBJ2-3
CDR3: CASSQEMRLAATDTQYF

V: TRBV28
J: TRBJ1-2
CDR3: CASSQGQLNYGYTF

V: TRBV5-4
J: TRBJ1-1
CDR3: CASSLYGSTEAFF

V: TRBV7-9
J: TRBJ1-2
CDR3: CASAGQAGGYTF

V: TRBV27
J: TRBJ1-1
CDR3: CASSFQGTEAFF

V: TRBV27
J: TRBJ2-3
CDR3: CASSLFQGGSGVTDTQYF

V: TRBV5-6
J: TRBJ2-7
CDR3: CASSPWDRPSTYEQYF

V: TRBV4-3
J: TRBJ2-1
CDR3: CASSQDWQLAGENNEQFF

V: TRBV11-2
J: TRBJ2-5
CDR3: CASSPRPSQETQYF

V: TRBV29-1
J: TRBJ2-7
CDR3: CSVRSGATYEQYF

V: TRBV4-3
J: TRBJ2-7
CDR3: CASSESFGDSQYEQYF

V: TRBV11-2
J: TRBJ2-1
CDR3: CASSFMAGYNEQFF

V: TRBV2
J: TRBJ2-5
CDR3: CASSYSGTGDFMEETQYF

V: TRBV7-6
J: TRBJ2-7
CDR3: CASSPWASGNYEQYF

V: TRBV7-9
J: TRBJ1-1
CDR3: CASSLSGGGNTEAFF

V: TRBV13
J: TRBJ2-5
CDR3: CASSLGGGWEETQYF

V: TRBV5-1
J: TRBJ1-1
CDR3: CASNLLEGTEAFF

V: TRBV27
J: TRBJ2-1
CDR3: CASSLPGQGNEQFF

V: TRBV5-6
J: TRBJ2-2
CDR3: CASSPRWASGGPGPGELFF

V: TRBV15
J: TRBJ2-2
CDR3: CATSDVGVLNTGELFF

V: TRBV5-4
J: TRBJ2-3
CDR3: CASSSNTQGKDTDTQYF

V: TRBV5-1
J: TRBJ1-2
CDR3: CASSLYQGDYGYTF

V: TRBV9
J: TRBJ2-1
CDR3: CASSEFWSTRGDYNEQFF

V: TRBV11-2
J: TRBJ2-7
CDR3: CASSLLGESYF

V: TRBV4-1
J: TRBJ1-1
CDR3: CASSHGTGVTEAFF

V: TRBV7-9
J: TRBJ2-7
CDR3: CASSLAHGTGIEGEQYF

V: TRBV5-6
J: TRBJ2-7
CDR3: CASSFFLAAYEQYF

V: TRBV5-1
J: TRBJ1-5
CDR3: CASSLSSGSNQPQHF

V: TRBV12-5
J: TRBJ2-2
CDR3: CASGLVRGEGDPNTGELFF

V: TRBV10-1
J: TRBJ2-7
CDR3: CASSDGGSEQYF

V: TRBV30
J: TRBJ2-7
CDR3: CAWSVPDYEQYF

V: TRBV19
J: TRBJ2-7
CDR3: CASSWTSYTYEQYF

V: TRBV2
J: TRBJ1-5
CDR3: CASSGVGTHQPQHF

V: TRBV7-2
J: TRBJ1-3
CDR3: CASSLADGLWRNTIYF

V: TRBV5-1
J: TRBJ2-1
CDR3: CASSLTELAAHFYNEQFF

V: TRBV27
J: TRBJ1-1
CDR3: CASSSLQTGDTEAFF

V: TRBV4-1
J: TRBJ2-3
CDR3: CASSLSGGSTDTQYF

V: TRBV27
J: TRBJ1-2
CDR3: CASSWGIGYGYTF

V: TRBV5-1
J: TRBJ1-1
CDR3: CASSFGTTEAFF

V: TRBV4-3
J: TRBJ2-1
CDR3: CASSHPGTSRYNEQFF

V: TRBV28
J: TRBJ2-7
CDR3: CASSLRFDEQYF

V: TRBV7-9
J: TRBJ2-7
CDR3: CASSLVGDEQYF

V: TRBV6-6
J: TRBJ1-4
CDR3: CASSYADWSGEKLFF

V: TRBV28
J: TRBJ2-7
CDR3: CASSLISSQSYEQYF

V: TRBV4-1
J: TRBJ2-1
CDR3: CASSQQVRTGNEQFF

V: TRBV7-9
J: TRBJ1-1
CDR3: CASSPPQGPGAEAFF